This T cell receptor beta chain was identified in a study of blood T cell repertoires in COVID-19. Study as a whole: Samples of COVID-19 (acute and convalescent) were obtained from the United States, Italy and Spain. The analysed material was cDNA or gDNA that came from T cells, B-cell-depleted T cells, or PBMCs.

Authors' data handling: Cell counts per sample came from amplifying reference gene primers. Profiled with immunoSEQ multiplex PCR; TCRdb holds only in-frame clones, not every one. The D gene and trimming were derived from the DNA, and the V and J assignments and clone size from that table. The table shows over 250,000 clones, with about 83% occurring only once. This clone was observed a few times. This sequence originates from a woman between 50 and 59 years old who had recovered from COVID-19. Sequenced: peripheral blood.

The CDR3 nucleotides read TGTGCCAGCAGCCCCCCCCGCTCACTAGCCGGGTACCAAGAGACCCAGTACTTC. Translation: CASSPPRSLAGYQETQYF. The V and J genes are TRBV7-9 and TRBJ2-5; possible D gene TRBD2, 6 bases. Germline loops: CDR1 SEHNR, CDR2 FQNEAQ (reference sequence). The CDR3 totals 18 residues. The ends were cut back, 5 bases at V and 0 bases at J, with 22 bases in the middle.